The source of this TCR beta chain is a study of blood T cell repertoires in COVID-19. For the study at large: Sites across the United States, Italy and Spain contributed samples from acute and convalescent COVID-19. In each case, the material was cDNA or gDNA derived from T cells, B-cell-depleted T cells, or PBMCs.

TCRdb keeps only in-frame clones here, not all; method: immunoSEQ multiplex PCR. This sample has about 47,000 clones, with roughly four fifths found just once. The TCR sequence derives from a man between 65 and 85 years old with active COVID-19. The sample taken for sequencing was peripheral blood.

The CDR3 coding sequence is TGTGCCAGCAGCCGCCCCGAGGGAGATACGCAGTATTTT. Its protein is CASSRPEGDTQYF. V is TRBV6-2 or TRBV6-3 and J is TRBJ2-3, with D tentatively TRBD2 (5 bases). There are 13 residues in the CDR3. Germline V gene lookup returns CDR1 MNHEY and CDR2 SVGEGT. V lost 6 bases and J 5 bases, leaving 12 bases between the germline ends.